This is a list of T cell receptor beta chains from one sample in a study of T cells in Graves' hyperthyroidism and ophthalmopathy. Via MiXCR, TCRdb re-called the multiplex PCR reads, giving one row per CDR3 protein. The repertoire includes about 330,000 distinct CDR3 sequences, roughly an eighth of them detected once, and roughly 35% sits in the top ten. The sample comprised blood. Source of these receptors: a woman aged 40 to 49 with Graves' ophthalmopathy. Both conserved end residues are part of each CDR3. Each record gives: clone size, D gene, J gene, V gene, CDR3 DNA, CDR3 protein. The D gene is left open where the match is weak. Clone size is stated in some rows and not others, as once, few, many or a class when expanded.

many TRBD1 TRBJ2-3 TRBV7-8 TGTGCCAGCAGCTCCTTACCCACCGGGACAGGGCTTGGAGATACGCAGTATTTT CASSSLPTGTGLGDTQYF
. . TRBJ1-3 TRBV6-1 TGTGCCAGCAGTGAACAGGGTTGGATTGGAAACACCATATATTTT CASSEQGWIGNTIYF
few . TRBJ2-7 TRBV19 TGTGCCAGTAGTCCGACGACAACACCCAGCTCCTACGAGCAGTACTTC CASSPTTTPSSYEQYF
many TRBD2 TRBJ2-1 TRBV28 TGTGCCAGCGCCACTCAGGGACTAGCGGACTACAATGAGCAGTTCTTC CASATQGLADYNEQFF
many TRBD2 TRBJ2-2 TRBV2 TGTGCCAGCACCAAAGGTGCGGGGGCGAACACCGGGGAGCTGTTTTTT CASTKGAGANTGELFF
many . TRBJ1-5 TRBV12-3/TRBV12-4 TGTGCCAGCACCATCCCCGGGGCAGGGTTACATTTT CASTIPGAGLHF
. TRBD2 TRBJ2-7 TRBV7-2 TGTGCCAGCAGCCGTAGGGGGGCGGGAGGGGGTCGATACGAGCAGTACTTC CASSRRGAGGGRYEQYF
few TRBD2 TRBJ2-5 TRBV6-1 TGTGCCAGCAGAAGCGGGGGGGCCGGTGAGACCCAGTACTTC CASRSGGAGETQYF
few . TRBJ2-1 TRBV6-5 TGTGCCAGCAGTTACACCCCGCAGACTAGGGGGAGCTCCTACAATGAGCAGTTCTTC CASSYTPQTRGSSYNEQFF
. . TRBJ1-2 TRBV6-1 TGTGCCAGCAGTGAAGCTGTGGACGGCTACACCTTC CASSEAVDGYTF
many . TRBJ2-1 TRBV20-1 TGCAGTGCCCCGTCCTCAGCGGGTCTAGGTAATGAGCAGTTCTTC CSAPSSAGLGNEQFF
few TRBD2 TRBJ2-5 TRBV20-1 TGCAGTGCCGGGTCAGCGGGGCGACAAGAGACCCAGTACTTC CSAGSAGRQETQYF
many . TRBJ1-4 TRBV28 TGTGCCAGCAGTTTATTACCCTCTGGGAATGAAAAACTGTTTTTT CASSLLPSGNEKLFF
. . TRBJ2-3 TRBV18 TGTGCCAGCTCAACTCCAGGGGAAAAACTTACAGATACGCAGTATTTT CASSTPGEKLTDTQYF
few TRBD1 TRBJ1-1 TRBV25-1 TGTGCCAGCAGTAATACAGGGGGCGAAGCTTTCTTT CASSNTGGEAFF
few TRBD1 TRBJ1-6 TRBV12-3/TRBV12-4 TGTGCCAGCAGGCTCAGGGGGGTTAATTCACCCCTCCACTTT CASRLRGVNSPLHF
many . TRBJ2-2 TRBV24-1 TGTGCCACCCGGGGGATAGTGACCGGGGAGCTGTTTTTT CATRGIVTGELFF
. . TRBJ2-3 TRBV5-5 TGTGCCAGCAGCCGATGGGGGGCAGGCACAGATACGCAGTATTTT CASSRWGAGTDTQYF
few TRBD2 TRBJ2-2 TRBV7-9 TGTGCCTGCAGCGGGGGGGCTACGTCCGCGAACACCGGGGAGCTGTTTTTT CACSGGATSANTGELFF
many TRBD2 TRBJ2-5 TRBV7-9 TGTGCCACGCGGTCTAGCGGGAGTGGTAAAGAGACCCAGTACTTC CATRSSGSGKETQYF
. . TRBJ2-7 TRBV5-1 TGCGCCAGCAGTTGGACTACAGGGAACGAGCAGTACTTC CASSWTTGNEQYF
many . TRBJ2-1 TRBV6-1 TGTGCCAGCAGTCCCTGGAGAGGCCTGGGCATTGAGCAGTTCTTC CASSPWRGLGIEQFF
few . TRBJ1-6 TRBV2 TGTGCCAGCAGTGGATGGACTTCTAATTCACCCCTCCACTTT CASSGWTSNSPLHF
. . TRBJ2-5 TRBV4-2 TGTGCCAGCAGCCAAGTCCTGCGGGGATACCAAGAGACCCAGTACTTC CASSQVLRGYQETQYF
few . TRBJ2-1 TRBV7-2 TGTGCCAGCAGGTCATCTAGCGAGGTTCTGCTGTTCTTC CASRSSSEVLLFF
. TRBD1 TRBJ2-7 TRBV10-3 TGTGCCATGAGGAAAACGACAGGGGGCTCCTACGAGCAGTACTTC CAMRKTTGGSYEQYF
many TRBD1 TRBJ1-3 TRBV6-1 TGTGCCAGCAGCCCTACAGGGGGCTCTGGAAACACCATATATTTT CASSPTGGSGNTIYF
many . TRBJ2-3 TRBV2 TGTGCCAGCAGGAAGGGTAGTAGCACAAATACGCAGTATTTT CASRKGSSTNTQYF
many TRBD2 TRBJ2-1 TRBV28 TGTGCCAGCAGTTTATACGTCCCCCGACTAGCGGACTACAATGAGCAGTTCTTC CASSLYVPRLADYNEQFF
. . TRBJ2-7 TRBV7-2 TGTGCCAGCAGCAACGGACAGCAGCCTAACGAGCAGTACTTC CASSNGQQPNEQYF
many . TRBJ2-2 TRBV6-5 TGTGCCAGCAGTTTCACGGGGAACACCGGGGAGCTGTTTTTT CASSFTGNTGELFF
. . TRBJ1-1 TRBV5-5 TGTGCCAGCAGCTTGGACTTATGGAGCACTGAAGCTTTCTTT CASSLDLWSTEAFF
few . TRBJ2-1 TRBV14 TGTGCCAGCAGCCAAAAACAGGGTCAAAACAATGAGCAGTTCTTC CASSQKQGQNNEQFF
. . TRBJ1-2 TRBV18 TGTGCCAGCTCAAGAGCAGGGGACACCTATGGCTACACCTTC CASSRAGDTYGYTF
few TRBD2 TRBJ2-3 TRBV28 TGTGCCAGCAGTTTCACCCTAGCGGGAGGTGGGGATACGCAGTATTTT CASSFTLAGGGDTQYF
. TRBD1 TRBJ1-2 TRBV4-1 TGCGCCAGCAGCCCAAATATTCAGGGGGCTGGTGGCTACACCTTC CASSPNIQGAGGYTF
many . TRBJ2-5 TRBV12-3/TRBV12-4 TGTGCCAGCAGTTCTGGGGCAGATGAGACCCAGTACTTC CASSSGADETQYF
many TRBD2 TRBJ2-3 TRBV12-3/TRBV12-4 TGTGCCAGCAGTGCCACTAGCGGGGGCACAGATACGCAGTATTTT CASSATSGGTDTQYF
many . TRBJ1-2 TRBV5-4 TGTGCCAGCAGCTATCGACAGGCCAGTGGCTACACCTTC CASSYRQASGYTF
many . TRBJ2-5 TRBV2 TGTGCCAGCAGTGAAACATACTACAGGGATGAGACCCAGTACTTC CASSETYYRDETQYF